This entry concerns a single TCR beta chain. What it recognizes is unknown. Using the 5' RACE reads, TCRdb records one entry per CDR3 protein without DNA. In all, the sample yields 550,000 to 600,000 distinct CDR3 sequences. The sample originates from a study of T cells expressing NK-cell markers. Study-wide findings and caveats: Dominance of the CD3+CD56-NKG2C+ fraction by these clonotypes also held in a handful of donors.

This TCR was recovered from a man in his late teens or twenties in good health. The material sequenced was blood T cells: a sorted CD56 or NKG2C T cell subset, CD4+ or CD8+ T cells, or bulk PBMC T cells (not recorded which).

This CDR3 reads CASSRPYYEQYF. The rearrangement uses TRBV6-2 or TRBV6-3 and TRBJ2-7; as DNA is missing, the TRBD1 call by TCRdb cannot be tested. CDR3 length: 12 residues. The germline V gene has CDR1 MNHEY and CDR2 SVGEGT.